This T cell receptor beta chain was identified in a study of OX40 agonist ivuxolimab in advanced cancers. Germline V gene sequence: CDR1 LNHDA, CDR2 SQIVND (reference sequence). This CDR3 has 16 residues. The V and J ends lost 4 bases and 2 bases, in that order; junction bases with no gene match: 10. TCRdb's table, derived via immunoSEQ multiplex PCR, lists solely in-frame clones and lacks some. Found here are more than 15,000 clones, 86% of them singletons; the top ten hold roughly 0.7%. The receptor's source is an adult with an advanced solid tumor such as melanoma, head and neck, liver or kidney cancer. This specimen was CD4+ or CD8+ T cells sorted from blood, taken in a trial of the OX40 agonist ivuxolimab. This rearrangement joins TRBV19 to TRBJ2-5; 7 nucleotides match TRBD2. The CDR3, as DNA: TGTGCCAGTAGTACCTCCTCGGGAGGTAGGCAAGAGACCCAGTACTTC. Amino acids: CASSTSSGGRQETQYF.